The clone carrying this T cell receptor beta chain has just a few counts. These data belong to a study of cytomegalovirus exposure and HLA in healthy donors. In the PCR, 60 Vbeta and 13 Jbeta primers were used. Profiling relied on immunoSEQ multiplex PCR, and the TCRdb table lists in-frame clones only, not all of them. The sample shows approximately 82,000 clones, around 78% of them seen only once. Germline-derived CDR1 and CDR2 are SGHNT and YENEEA. V was pared by 1 base and J by 4 bases, with 13 bases between. CDR3 length equals 15 residues. The sequenced sample was PBMCs. The chain links TRBV11-3 to TRBJ1-1, with a weak D call TRBD1 (5 bases). The origin of this receptor is a middle-aged man in good health and CMV-seronegative. The CDR3 nucleotides read TGTGCCAGCAGCTTAGGAGGTCCGGGGGGCACTGAAGCTTTCTTT. It yields the protein CASSLGGPGGTEAFF.